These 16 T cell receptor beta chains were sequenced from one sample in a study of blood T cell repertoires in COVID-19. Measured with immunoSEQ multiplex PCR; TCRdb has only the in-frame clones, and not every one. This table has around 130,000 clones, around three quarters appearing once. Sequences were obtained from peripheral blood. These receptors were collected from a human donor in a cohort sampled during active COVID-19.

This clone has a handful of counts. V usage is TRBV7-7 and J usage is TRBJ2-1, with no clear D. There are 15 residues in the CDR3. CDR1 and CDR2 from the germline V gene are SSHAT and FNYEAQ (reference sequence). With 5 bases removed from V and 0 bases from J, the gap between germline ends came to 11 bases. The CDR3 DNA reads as TGTGCCAGCAGCCCCCAGGCAAGCTCCTACAATGAGCAGTTCTTC. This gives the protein CASSPQASSYNEQFF.

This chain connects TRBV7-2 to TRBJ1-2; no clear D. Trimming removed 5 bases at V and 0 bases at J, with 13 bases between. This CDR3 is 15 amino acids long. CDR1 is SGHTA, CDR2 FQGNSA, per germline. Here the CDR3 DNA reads TGTGCCAGCAGCGCCCCCCACAGAGCTAACTATGGCTACACCTTC. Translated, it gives CASSAPHRANYGYTF.

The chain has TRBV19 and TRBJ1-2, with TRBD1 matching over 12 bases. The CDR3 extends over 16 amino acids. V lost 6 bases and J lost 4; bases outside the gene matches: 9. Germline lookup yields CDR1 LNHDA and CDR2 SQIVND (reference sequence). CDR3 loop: CASRPTGQGAIYGYTF. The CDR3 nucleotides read TGTGCCAGTAGACCAACGGGACAGGGGGCGATCTATGGCTACACCTTC.

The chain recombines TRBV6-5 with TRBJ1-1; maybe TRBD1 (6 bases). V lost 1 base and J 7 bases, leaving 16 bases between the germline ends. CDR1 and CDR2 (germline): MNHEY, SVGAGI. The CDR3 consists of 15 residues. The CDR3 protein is CASSYYNRARGEAFF. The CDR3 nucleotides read TGTGCCAGCAGTTACTATAACAGGGCCCGAGGTGAAGCTTTCTTT.

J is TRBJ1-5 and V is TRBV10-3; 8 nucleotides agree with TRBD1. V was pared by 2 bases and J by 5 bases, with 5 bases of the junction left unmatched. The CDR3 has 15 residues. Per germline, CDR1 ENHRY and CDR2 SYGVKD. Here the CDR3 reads CAISEAGQGHQPQHF. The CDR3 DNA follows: TGTGCCATCAGTGAGGCCGGACAGGGCCATCAGCCCCAGCATTTT.

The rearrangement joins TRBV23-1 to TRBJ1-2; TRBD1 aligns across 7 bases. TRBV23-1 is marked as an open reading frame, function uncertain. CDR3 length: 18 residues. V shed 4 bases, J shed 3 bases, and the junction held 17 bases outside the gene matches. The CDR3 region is CASSPSPSPDDRDYGYTF. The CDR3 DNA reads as TGCGCCAGCAGTCCATCCCCCTCTCCTGACGACAGGGACTATGGCTACACCTTC.

CDR3 sequence reads: CASSYSSRRNTEAFF. The CDR3 bases are TGTGCCAGCAGTTACTCGAGTAGGAGGAACACTGAAGCTTTCTTT. This rearrangement joins TRBV6-5 to TRBJ1-1; D is unresolved. This CDR3 is 15 amino acids long. Trimming took off 0 bases at V and 1 base at J, with 9 bases between the two ends. The germline gives CDR1 MNHEY, CDR2 SVGAGI.

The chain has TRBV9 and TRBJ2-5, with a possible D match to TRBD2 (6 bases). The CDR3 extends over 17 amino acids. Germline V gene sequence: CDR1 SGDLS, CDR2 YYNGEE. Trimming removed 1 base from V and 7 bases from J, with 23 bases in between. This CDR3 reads CASSVRPSGQGGVTQYF. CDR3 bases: TGTGCCAGCAGCGTACGACCCAGTGGGCAGGGAGGAGTGACCCAGTACTTC.

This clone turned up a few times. In DNA form, the CDR3 reads TGTGCCAGCTCACCGGACAGGGGGTATGACTACGAGCAGTACTTC. Translation gives CASSPDRGYDYEQYF. The genes are TRBV18 and TRBJ2-7, with 10 nucleotides matching TRBD1. CDR3 length: 15 residues. With V trimmed by 3 bases and J by 3 bases, 5 bases remained unmatched. Germline CDR1 and CDR2: KGHSH and LQKENI.

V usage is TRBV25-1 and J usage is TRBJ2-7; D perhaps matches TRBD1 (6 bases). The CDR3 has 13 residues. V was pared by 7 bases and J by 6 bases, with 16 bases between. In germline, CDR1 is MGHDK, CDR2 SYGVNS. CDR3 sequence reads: CASIRGQNGEQYF. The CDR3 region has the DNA TGTGCCAGCATACGGGGACAAAACGGCGAGCAGTACTTC.

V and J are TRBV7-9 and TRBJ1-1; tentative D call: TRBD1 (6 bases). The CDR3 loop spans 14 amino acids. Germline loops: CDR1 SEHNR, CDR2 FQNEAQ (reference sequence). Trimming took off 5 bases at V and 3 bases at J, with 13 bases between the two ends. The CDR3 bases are TGTGCCAGCAGCCCCGTGGGGGCTTACACTGAAGCTTTCTTT. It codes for CASSPVGAYTEAFF. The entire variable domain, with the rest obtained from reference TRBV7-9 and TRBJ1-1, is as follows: DTGVSQNPRHKITKRGQNVTFRCDPISEHNRLYWYRQTLGQGPEFLTYFQNEAQLEKSRLLSDRFSAERPKGSFSTLEIQRTEQGDSAMYLCASSPVGAYTEAFFGQGTRLTVV.

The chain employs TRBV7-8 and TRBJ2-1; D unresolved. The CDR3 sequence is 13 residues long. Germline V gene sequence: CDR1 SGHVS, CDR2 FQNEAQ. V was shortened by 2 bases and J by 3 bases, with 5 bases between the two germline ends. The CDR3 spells CASSLTYYNEQFF. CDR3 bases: TGTGCCAGCAGCTTAACCTACTACAATGAGCAGTTCTTC. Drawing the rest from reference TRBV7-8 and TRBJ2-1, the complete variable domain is GAGVSQSPRYKVAKRGQDVALRCDPISGHVSLFWYQQALGQGPEFLTYFQNEAQLDKSGLPSDRFFAERPEGSVSTLKIQRTQQEDSAVYLCASSLTYYNEQFFGPGTRLTVL.

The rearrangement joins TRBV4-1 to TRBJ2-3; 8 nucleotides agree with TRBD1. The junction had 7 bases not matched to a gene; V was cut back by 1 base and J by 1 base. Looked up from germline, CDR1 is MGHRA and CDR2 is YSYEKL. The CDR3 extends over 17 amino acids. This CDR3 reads CASSQVTGAQGTDTQYF. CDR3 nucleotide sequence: TGCGCCAGCAGCCAAGTGACAGGGGCGCAGGGCACAGATACGCAGTATTTT.

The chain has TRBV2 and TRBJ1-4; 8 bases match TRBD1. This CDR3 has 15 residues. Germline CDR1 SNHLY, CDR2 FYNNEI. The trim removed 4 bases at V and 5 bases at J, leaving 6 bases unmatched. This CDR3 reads CASSGDRRRNEKLFF. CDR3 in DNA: TGTGCCAGCAGTGGGGACAGGAGGAGAAATGAAAAACTGTTTTTT.

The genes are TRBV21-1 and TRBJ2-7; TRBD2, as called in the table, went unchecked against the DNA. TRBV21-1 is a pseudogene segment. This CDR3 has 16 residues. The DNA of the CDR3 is TGTGCCAGCAGCAAGGGAGGGTTCACCGGGGTCGACGAGCAGTACTTC. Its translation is CASSKGGFTGVDEQYF.

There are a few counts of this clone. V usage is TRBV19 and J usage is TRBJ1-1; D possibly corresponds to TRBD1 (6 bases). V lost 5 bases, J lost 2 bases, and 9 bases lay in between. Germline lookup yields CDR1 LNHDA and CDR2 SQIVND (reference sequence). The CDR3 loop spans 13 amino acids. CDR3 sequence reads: CASSPRGNTEAFF. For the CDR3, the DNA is TGTGCCAGTAGTCCCAGGGGAAACACTGAAGCTTTCTTT.